The present entry profiles one T cell receptor beta chain with its context. The target of this receptor is not known. No base quality values were provided; no much bigger clone lies one nucleotide off. The CDR3 runs 15 residues from the cysteine to the phenylalanine. Here the CDR3 DNA is all that survives: 45 bases in frame from base 1. The germline V gene gives CDR1 as MGHRA and CDR2 as YSYEKL. Cut back by 2 bases and 6 bases, the V and J ends lie 14 bases apart. Libraries were prepared through the immunoSEQ multiplex PCR assay. TCRdb retrieved this table from immuneACCESS and kept in-frame rearrangements only. Not all clones are present; in checked studies, unresolved V genes account for under half, and no reason is known for the remainder. For this sample there are under 35,000 clones; less than 90% appear just once. Less than 3% of the sample rests with the top ten. For TCR Vbeta sequencing, memory CD4+ T cells were sorted ex vivo from the peripheral blood of both healthy controls and narcolepsy patients.

These data belong to a study of T cells in narcolepsy listed by TCRdb under 2018. With regard to the full study: The study enrolled patients with narcolepsy type 1 or type 2 (NT1, NT2) together with healthy control donors. The study used TCR Vbeta sequencing to track clonotypes in blood and CSF while looking for autoreactive T cells in narcolepsy patients that target self-antigens of hypocretin neurons (hypocretin, TRIB2).

The investigation overall reported the following: No sequences matching autoreactive T cell clones were present in some of the blood memory CD4+ repertoires from patients and controls. According to the report, autoreactive clonotypes were detected serially in the blood of the same patients and of different patients, but not in healthy controls. Plots that compared CSF and blood CD4+ T cell clonotypes from the same patient highlighted HCRT-specific and TRIB2-specific autoreactive clonotypes. Numbers of sequenced blood memory CD4+ clonotypes were comparable, averaging around 40,000 in patients and roughly 30,000 in controls.

The sequencing input was CD45RA- memory CD4+ T cells from PBMCs. What the cell subset or site label conveys for this sample: memory T cells sorted ex vivo from peripheral blood. The chain is made from TRBV4-1 and TRBJ1-5; D gene: possibly TRBD1, on 5 matching bases. The sequence derives from a human donor with narcolepsy. The CDR3 sequence is CASSQPQAIGQPQHF. The DNA sequence is as follows: TGCGCCAGCAGCCAACCACAGGCAATAGGTCAGCCCCAGCATTTT.